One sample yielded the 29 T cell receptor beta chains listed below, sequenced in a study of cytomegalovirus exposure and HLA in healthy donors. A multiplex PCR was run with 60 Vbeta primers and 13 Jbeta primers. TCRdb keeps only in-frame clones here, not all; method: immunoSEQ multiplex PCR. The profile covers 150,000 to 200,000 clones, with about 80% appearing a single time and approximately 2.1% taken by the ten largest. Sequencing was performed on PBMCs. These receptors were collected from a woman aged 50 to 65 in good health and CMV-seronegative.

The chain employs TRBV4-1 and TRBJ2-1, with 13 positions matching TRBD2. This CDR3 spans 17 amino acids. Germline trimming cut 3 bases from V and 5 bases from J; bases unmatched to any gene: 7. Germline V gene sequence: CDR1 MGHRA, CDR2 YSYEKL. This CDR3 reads CASSQHPGTSGDNEQFF. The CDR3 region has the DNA TGCGCCAGCAGCCAGCACCCCGGGACTAGCGGGGACAATGAGCAGTTCTTC.

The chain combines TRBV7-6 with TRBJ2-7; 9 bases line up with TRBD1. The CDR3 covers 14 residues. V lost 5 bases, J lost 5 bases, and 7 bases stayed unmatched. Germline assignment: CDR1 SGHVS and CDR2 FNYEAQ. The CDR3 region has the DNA TGTGCCAGCAGCCCTCGGACAGGGGTTAACGAGCAGTACTTC. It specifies CASSPRTGVNEQYF.

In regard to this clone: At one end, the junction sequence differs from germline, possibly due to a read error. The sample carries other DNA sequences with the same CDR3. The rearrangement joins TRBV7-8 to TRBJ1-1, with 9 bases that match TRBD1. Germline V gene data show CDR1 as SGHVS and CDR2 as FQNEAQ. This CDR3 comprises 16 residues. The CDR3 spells CASSFMTGGGRTEAFF. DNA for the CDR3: TGTGCCAGCAGCTTTATGACAGGGGGGGGTCGGACTGAGGCTTTCTTT. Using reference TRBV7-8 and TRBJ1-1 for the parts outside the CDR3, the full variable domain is GAGVSQSPRYKVAKRGQDVALRCDPISGHVSLFWYQQALGQGPEFLTYFQNEAQLDKSGLPSDRFFAERPEGSVSTLKIQRTQQEDSAVYLCASSFMTGGGRTEAFFGQGTRLTVV.

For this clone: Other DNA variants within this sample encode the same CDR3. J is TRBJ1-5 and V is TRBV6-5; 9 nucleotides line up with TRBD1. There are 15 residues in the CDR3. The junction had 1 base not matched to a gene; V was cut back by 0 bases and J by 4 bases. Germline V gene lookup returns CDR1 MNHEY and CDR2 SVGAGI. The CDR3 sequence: CASSYSGQGNQPQHF. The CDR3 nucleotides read TGTGCCAGCAGTTACTCGGGACAGGGAAATCAGCCCCAGCATTTT.

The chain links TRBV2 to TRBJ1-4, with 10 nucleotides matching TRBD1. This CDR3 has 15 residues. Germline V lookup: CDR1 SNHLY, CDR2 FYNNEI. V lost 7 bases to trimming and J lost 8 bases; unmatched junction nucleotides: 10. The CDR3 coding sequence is TGTGCCAGCAAAAGGGACAGGGGCGATAAGGAAAAACTGTTTTTT. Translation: CASKRDRGDKEKLFF.

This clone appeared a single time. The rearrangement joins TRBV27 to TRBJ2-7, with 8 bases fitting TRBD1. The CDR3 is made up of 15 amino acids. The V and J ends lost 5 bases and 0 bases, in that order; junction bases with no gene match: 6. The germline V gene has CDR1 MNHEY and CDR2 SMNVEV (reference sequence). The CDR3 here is CASSIRQGYSYEQYF. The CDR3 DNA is TGTGCCAGCAGTATTCGACAGGGGTACTCCTACGAGCAGTACTTC.

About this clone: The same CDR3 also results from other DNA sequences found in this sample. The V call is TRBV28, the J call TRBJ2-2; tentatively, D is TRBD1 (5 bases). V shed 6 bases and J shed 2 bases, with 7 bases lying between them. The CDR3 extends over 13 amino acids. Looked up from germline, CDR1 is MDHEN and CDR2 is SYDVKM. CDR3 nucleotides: TGTGCCAGCAGGACAGCCAACACCGGGGAGCTGTTTTTT. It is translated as CASRTANTGELFF.

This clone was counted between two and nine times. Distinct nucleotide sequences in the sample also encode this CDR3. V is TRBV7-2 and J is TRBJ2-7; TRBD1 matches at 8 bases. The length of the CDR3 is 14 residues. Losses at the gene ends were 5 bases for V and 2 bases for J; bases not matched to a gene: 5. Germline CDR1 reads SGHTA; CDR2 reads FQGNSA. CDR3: CASSLGQGTYEQYF. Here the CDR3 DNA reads TGTGCCAGCAGCCTAGGACAGGGAACCTACGAGCAGTACTTC.

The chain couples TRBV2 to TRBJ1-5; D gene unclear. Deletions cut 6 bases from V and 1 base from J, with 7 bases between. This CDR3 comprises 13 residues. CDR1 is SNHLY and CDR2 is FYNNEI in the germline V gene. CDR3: CASRGRSNQPQHF. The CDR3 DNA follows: TGTGCCAGCAGGGGCAGGAGCAATCAGCCCCAGCATTTT. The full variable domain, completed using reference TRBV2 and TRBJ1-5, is EPEVTQTPSHQVTQMGQEVILRCVPISNHLYFYWYRQILGQKVEFLVSFYNNEISEKSEIFDDQFSVERPDGSNFTLKIRSTKLEDSAMYFCASRGRSNQPQHFGDGTRLSIL.

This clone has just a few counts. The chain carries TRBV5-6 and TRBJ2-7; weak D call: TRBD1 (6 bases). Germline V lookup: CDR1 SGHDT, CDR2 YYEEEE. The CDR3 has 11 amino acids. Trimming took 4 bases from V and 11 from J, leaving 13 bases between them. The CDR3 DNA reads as TGTGCCAGCAGCCTCGGACAGACCGAGTACTTC. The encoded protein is CASSLGQTEYF.

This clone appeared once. CDR3: CASSFRDHMDTQYF. The CDR3 nucleotides read TGCGCCAGCAGCTTTCGGGATCACATGGATACGCAGTATTTT. The rearrangement uses TRBV5-1 and TRBJ2-3; a possible D gene is TRBD2 (5 bases). Trimming shortened V by 2 bases and J by 6 bases, and 13 bases separated the two germline ends. The germline V gene has CDR1 SGHRS and CDR2 YFSETQ. The length of the CDR3 is 14 residues. The variable domain in full, completed from reference TRBV5-1 and TRBJ2-3, reads KAGVTQTPRYLIKTRGQQVTLSCSPISGHRSVSWYQQTPGQGLQFLFEYFSETQRNKGNFPGRFSGRQFSNSRSEMNVSTLELGDSALYLCASSFRDHMDTQYFGPGTRLTVL.

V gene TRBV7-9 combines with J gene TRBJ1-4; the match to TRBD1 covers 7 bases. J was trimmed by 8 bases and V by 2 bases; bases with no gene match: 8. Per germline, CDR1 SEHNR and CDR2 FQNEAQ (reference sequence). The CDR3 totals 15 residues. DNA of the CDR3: TGTGCCAGCAGCTTAAGGACAGGAAATCTGGAAAAACTGTTTTTT. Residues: CASSLRTGNLEKLFF.

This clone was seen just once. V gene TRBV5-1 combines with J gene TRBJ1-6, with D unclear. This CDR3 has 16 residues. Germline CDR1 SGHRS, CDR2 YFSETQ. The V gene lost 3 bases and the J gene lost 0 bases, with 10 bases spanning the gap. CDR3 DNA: TGCGCCAGCAGCTGGGAGGGTAGCTCCTATAATTCACCCCTCCACTTT. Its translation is CASSWEGSSYNSPLHF.

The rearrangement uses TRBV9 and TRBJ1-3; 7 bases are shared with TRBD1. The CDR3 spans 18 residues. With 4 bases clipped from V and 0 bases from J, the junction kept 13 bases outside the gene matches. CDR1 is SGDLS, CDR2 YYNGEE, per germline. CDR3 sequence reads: CASSPWAGGTRSGNTIYF. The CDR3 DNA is TGTGCCAGCAGCCCTTGGGCAGGGGGTACCCGCTCTGGAAACACCATATATTTT. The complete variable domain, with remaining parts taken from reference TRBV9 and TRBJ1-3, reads DSGVTQTPKHLITATGQRVTLRCSPRSGDLSVYWYQQSLDQGLQFLIQYYNGEERAKGNILERFSAQQFPDLHSELNLSSLELGDSALYFCASSPWAGGTRSGNTIYFGEGSWLTVV.

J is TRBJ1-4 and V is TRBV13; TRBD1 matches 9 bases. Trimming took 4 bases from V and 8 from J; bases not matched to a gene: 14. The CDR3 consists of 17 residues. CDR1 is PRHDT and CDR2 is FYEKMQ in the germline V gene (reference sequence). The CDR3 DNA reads TGTGCCAGCAGCTCGGGACAGGGCATCGGCGCGGGGGAAAAACTGTTTTTT. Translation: CASSSGQGIGAGEKLFF.

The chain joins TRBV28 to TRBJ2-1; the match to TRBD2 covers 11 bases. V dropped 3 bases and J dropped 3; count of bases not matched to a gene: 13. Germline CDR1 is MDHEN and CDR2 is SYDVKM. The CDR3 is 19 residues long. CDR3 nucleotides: TGTGCCAGCAGTTTTAGACTAGCGGGATTCGGCGGTAGCTACAATGAGCAGTTCTTC. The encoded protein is CASSFRLAGFGGSYNEQFF.

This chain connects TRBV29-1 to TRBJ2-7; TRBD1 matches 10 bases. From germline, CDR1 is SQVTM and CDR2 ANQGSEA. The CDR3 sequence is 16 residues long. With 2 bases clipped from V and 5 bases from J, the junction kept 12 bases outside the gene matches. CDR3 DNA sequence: TGCAGCGTTGAATCCCGGGACAGGGGAAACAGGAACGAGCAGTACTTC. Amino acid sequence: CSVESRDRGNRNEQYF.

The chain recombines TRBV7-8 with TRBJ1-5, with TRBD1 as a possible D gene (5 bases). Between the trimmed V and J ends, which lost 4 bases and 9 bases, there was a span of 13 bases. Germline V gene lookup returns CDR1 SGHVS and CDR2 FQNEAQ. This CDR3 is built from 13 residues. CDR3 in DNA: TGTGCCAGCAGCTCCAGGGTCTCCGGGCCCCAGCATTTT. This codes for CASSSRVSGPQHF.

The CDR3 loop reads CASSQYRLAGEETQYF. The CDR3 nucleotides read TGTGCCAGCAGCCAATATCGACTAGCGGGGGAAGAGACCCAGTACTTC. The genes are TRBV14 and TRBJ2-5; 12 bases map to TRBD2. CDR1 is SGHDN and CDR2 is FVKESK in the germline V gene. This CDR3 has 16 residues. The trim removed 2 bases at V and 3 bases at J, leaving 4 bases unmatched.

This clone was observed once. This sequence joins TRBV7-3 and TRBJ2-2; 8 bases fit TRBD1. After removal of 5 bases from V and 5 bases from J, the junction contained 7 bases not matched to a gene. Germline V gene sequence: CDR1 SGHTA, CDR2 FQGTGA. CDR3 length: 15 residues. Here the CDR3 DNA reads TGTGCCAGCAGCACGGACAGGGTGGGGACCGGGGAGCTGTTTTTT. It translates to CASSTDRVGTGELFF.

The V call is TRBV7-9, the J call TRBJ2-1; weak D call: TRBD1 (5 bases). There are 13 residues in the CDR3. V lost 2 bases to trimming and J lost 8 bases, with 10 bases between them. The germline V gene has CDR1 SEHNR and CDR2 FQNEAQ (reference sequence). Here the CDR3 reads CASSLSGSYEQFF. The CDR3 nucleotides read TGTGCCAGCAGCTTATCAGGGTCCTATGAGCAGTTCTTC. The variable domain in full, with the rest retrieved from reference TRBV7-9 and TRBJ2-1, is DTGVSQNPRHKITKRGQNVTFRCDPISEHNRLYWYRQTLGQGPEFLTYFQNEAQLEKSRLLSDRFSAERPKGSFSTLEIQRTEQGDSAMYLCASSLSGSYEQFFGPGTRLTVL.

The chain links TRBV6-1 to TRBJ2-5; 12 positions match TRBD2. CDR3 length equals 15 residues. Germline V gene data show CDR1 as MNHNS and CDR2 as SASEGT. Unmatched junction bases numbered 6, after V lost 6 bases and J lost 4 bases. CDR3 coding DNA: TGTGCCAGCAGAACCCTAGCGGGAGGGCTAGAGACCCAGTACTTC. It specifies CASRTLAGGLETQYF.

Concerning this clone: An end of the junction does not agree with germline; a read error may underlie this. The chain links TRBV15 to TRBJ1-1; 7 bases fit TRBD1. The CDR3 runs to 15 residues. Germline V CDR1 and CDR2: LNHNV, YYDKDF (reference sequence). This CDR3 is CATSRFDRAKTGAFF. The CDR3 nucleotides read TGTGCCACCAGCAGATTCGACAGGGCGAAGACTGGAGCTTTCTTT.

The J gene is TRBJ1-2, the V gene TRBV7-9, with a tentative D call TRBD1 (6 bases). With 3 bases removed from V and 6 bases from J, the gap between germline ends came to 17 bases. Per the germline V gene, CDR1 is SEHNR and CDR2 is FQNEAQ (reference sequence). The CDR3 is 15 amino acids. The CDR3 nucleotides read TGTGCCAGCAGCTTGCCCCCCGCCAGGGGAGATGGCTACACCTTC. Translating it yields CASSLPPARGDGYTF. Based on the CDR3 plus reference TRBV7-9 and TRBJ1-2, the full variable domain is DTGVSQNPRHKITKRGQNVTFRCDPISEHNRLYWYRQTLGQGPEFLTYFQNEAQLEKSRLLSDRFSAERPKGSFSTLEIQRTEQGDSAMYLCASSLPPARGDGYTFGSGTRLTVV.

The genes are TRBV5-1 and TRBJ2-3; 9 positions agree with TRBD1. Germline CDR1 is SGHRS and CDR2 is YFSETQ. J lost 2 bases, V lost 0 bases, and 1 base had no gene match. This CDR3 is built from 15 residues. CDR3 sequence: CASSLDRGPTDTQYF. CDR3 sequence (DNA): TGCGCCAGCAGCTTGGACAGGGGGCCCACAGATACGCAGTATTTT.

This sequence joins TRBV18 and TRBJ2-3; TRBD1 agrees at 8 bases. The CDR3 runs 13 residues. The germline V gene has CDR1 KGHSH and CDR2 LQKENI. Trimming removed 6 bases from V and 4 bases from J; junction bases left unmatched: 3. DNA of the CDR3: TGTGCCAGCTCTCGGACAGGGTCAGATACGCAGTATTTT. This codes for CASSRTGSDTQYF.

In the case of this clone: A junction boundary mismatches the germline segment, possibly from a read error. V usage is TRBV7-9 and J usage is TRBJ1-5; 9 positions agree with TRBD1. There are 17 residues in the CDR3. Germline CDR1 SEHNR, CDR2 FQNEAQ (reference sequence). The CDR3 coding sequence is TGTTCCAGCAGCGCCACCTCGGGACAGGGCAGCAATCAGCCCCAGCATTTT. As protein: CSSSATSGQGSNQPQHF. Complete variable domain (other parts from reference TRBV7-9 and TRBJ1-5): DTGVSQNPRHKITKRGQNVTFRCDPISEHNRLYWYRQTLGQGPEFLTYFQNEAQLEKSRLLSDRFSAERPKGSFSTLEIQRTEQGDSAMYLCSSSATSGQGSNQPQHFGDGTRLSIL.

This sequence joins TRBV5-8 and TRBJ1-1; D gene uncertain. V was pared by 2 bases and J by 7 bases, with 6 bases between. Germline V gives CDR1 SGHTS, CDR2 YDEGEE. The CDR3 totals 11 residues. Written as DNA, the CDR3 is TGTGCCAGCAGCTTAGAGATTGAAGCTTTCTTT. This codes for CASSLEIEAFF.

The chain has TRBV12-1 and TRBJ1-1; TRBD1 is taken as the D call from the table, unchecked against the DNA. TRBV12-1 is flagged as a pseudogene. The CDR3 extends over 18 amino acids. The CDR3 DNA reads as TGTGCCAGCAGCTTTGAATGGCAGGGGCAATTCATGAACACTGAAGCTTTCTTT. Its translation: CASSFEWQGQFMNTEAFF.